Presented here are 32 T cell receptor beta chains from one specimen sequenced in a study of cytomegalovirus exposure and HLA in healthy donors. 60 Vbeta and 13 Jbeta primers were used in PCR. Sequencing used immunoSEQ multiplex PCR; TCRdb keeps in-frame clones, though not all of them. The sample consists of 100,000 to 150,000 clones, 76% of them appearing once. Sequencing was performed on PBMCs. The origin of the receptors is a middle-aged man in good health and CMV-seronegative.

J is TRBJ2-1 and V is TRBV7-3; the match to TRBD1 covers 7 bases. V was pared by 5 bases and J by 7 bases, with 14 bases of the junction left unmatched. The CDR3 has 16 residues. Germline-derived CDR1 and CDR2 are SGHTA and FQGTGA. Here the CDR3 DNA reads TGTGCCAGCAGCCCCCAACCGGGACAGTGGGGGAATGAGCAGTTCTTC. Translation: CASSPQPGQWGNEQFF. Filled out from reference TRBV7-3 and TRBJ2-1, the complete variable domain reads GAGVSQTPSNKVTEKGKYVELRCDPISGHTALYWYRQSLGQGPEFLIYFQGTGAADDSGLPNDRFFAVRPEGSVSTLKIQRTERGDSAVYLCASSPQPGQWGNEQFFGPGTRLTVL.

This chain connects TRBV5-1 to TRBJ2-6; 9 nucleotides line up with TRBD1. Germline CDR1 SGHRS, CDR2 YFSETQ. The CDR3 is made up of 18 amino acids. After removal of 0 bases from V and 2 bases from J, the junction contained 6 bases not matched to a gene. CDR3 DNA sequence: TGCGCCAGCAGCTTGGGGGGACAGGGTACGACTGGGGCCAACGTCCTGACTTTC. As protein: CASSLGGQGTTGANVLTF.

V and J are TRBV7-9 and TRBJ2-2; D is perhaps TRBD1 (6 bases). V was trimmed by 5 bases and J by 7 bases, leaving 14 bases between them. In germline, CDR1 is SEHNR, CDR2 FQNEAQ (reference sequence). The CDR3 sequence is 14 residues long. The CDR3 DNA is TGTGCCAGCAGCACACCGGGACACAGCGGGGAGCTGTTTTTT. Encoded protein: CASSTPGHSGELFF.

In nucleotides, the CDR3 is TGTGCCAGCAGCTCAACTAGCGGTCCAGATACGCAGTATTTT. Translation: CASSSTSGPDTQYF. This sequence joins TRBV11-2 and TRBJ2-3; TRBD2 agrees at 8 bases. This CDR3 has 14 amino acids. Trimming cost V 4 bases and J 4 bases; bases outside gene matches: 4. The V gene's germline CDR1 is SGHAT and CDR2 FQNNGV.

This rearrangement joins TRBV5-1 to TRBJ2-2, with 13 bases aligning to TRBD2. The V gene's germline CDR1 is SGHRS and CDR2 YFSETQ. The CDR3 covers 18 residues. Trimming took 1 base from V and 10 from J; bases not matched to a gene: 13. CDR3 nucleotide sequence: TGCGCCAGCAGCTTGCGCCAGGGACTAGCGGGGATGGGACAGGAGCTGTTTTTT. This translates into CASSLRQGLAGMGQELFF. Full variable domain (remainder filled in from reference TRBV5-1 and TRBJ2-2): KAGVTQTPRYLIKTRGQQVTLSCSPISGHRSVSWYQQTPGQGLQFLFEYFSETQRNKGNFPGRFSGRQFSNSRSEMNVSTLELGDSALYLCASSLRQGLAGMGQELFFGEGSRLTVL.

This sequence joins TRBV28 and TRBJ2-5, with TRBD2 identical over 10 bases. The germline V gene has CDR1 MDHEN and CDR2 SYDVKM. Germline trimming cut 10 bases from V and 5 bases from J; bases unmatched to any gene: 10. The CDR3 runs 14 residues. Here the CDR3 DNA reads TGTGCCACCAAGCCTAGCGGGGGTGGTGAGACCCAGTACTTC. Translation gives CATKPSGGGETQYF.

This chain links TRBV29-1 with TRBJ1-1; D gene uncertain. CDR3 length: 12 amino acids. The V and J ends lost 3 bases and 5 bases respectively, with 10 bases between them. From germline, CDR1 is SQVTM and CDR2 ANQGSEA. Here the CDR3 DNA reads TGCAGCGTTGATCGGGATTGGACTGAAGCTTTCTTT. Protein product: CSVDRDWTEAFF.

The rearrangement uses TRBV12-5 and TRBJ1-6; D unclear. The ends were cut back, 7 bases at V and 0 bases at J, with 13 bases in the middle. CDR3 size: 16 residues. Germline CDR1 reads LGHNT; CDR2 reads FRNRAP. The CDR3 reads CASDQRAGSYNSPLHF. In DNA, the CDR3 is TGTGCTAGTGACCAACGTGCGGGCTCCTATAATTCACCCCTCCACTTT.

The chain is built from TRBV5-1 and TRBJ2-7; TRBD2 matches 14 bases. The CDR3 spans 17 residues. V was clipped by 2 bases and J by 0 bases; unmatched bases: 4. The germline CDR1 and CDR2 sequences are SGHRS and YFSETQ. The DNA for the CDR3 is TGCGCCAGCAGCTTAAGGACTAGCGGGGGGACCTCCTACGAGCAGTACTTC. Amino acid sequence: CASSLRTSGGTSYEQYF. The full variable domain, in which reference TRBV5-1 and TRBJ2-7 provide the parts outside the CDR3, is KAGVTQTPRYLIKTRGQQVTLSCSPISGHRSVSWYQQTPGQGLQFLFEYFSETQRNKGNFPGRFSGRQFSNSRSEMNVSTLELGDSALYLCASSLRTSGGTSYEQYFGPGTRLTVT.

V is TRBV7-2 and J is TRBJ2-2; unclear D gene. The CDR3 length is 16 residues. V gave up 1 base and J gave up 2 bases, with 11 bases separating them. The germline gives CDR1 SGHTA, CDR2 FQGNSA. CDR3 sequence: CASSLVIRVNTGELFF. CDR3 sequence (DNA): TGTGCCAGCAGCTTAGTAATTCGAGTAAACACCGGGGAGCTGTTTTTT.

The count of this clone is one. The rearrangement links TRBV11-2 to TRBJ2-6; D is unclear. This CDR3 spans 16 amino acids. The germline V and J ends were trimmed by 4 bases and 0 bases, with 10 bases remaining between them. CDR1 SGHAT and CDR2 FQNNGV come from the germline V gene. Here the CDR3 reads CASSSQTFSGANVLTF. In DNA, the CDR3 is TGTGCCAGCAGCTCCCAGACATTCTCTGGGGCCAACGTCCTGACTTTC.

The chain employs TRBV23-1 and TRBJ2-5; D remains ambiguous. TRBV23-1 is classed as an ORF, of uncertain function. The CDR3 covers 14 residues. Trimming took 1 base from V and 2 from J, leaving 8 bases between them. The CDR3 region is CASSQCHSQETQYF. CDR3 DNA: TGCGCCAGCAGTCAATGTCACAGTCAAGAGACCCAGTACTTC.

V and J are TRBV21-1 and TRBJ2-7; TRBD2, the D gene given by the table, was not confirmed from the DNA. TRBV21-1 is a known pseudogene. The CDR3 extends over 16 amino acids. The CDR3 is CASSTAGLAEEYEQYV. The CDR3, as DNA: TGTGCCAGCAGCACCGCGGGACTAGCGGAAGAATACGAGCAGTACGTC.

The table lists this clone with a count of one. The CDR3 DNA is TGCGCCAGCAGCGAACCGGGAGGTGAGCAGTTCTTC. Translation: CASSEPGGEQFF. V is TRBV5-1 and J is TRBJ2-1; 7 nucleotides agree with TRBD2. Looked up from germline, CDR1 is SGHRS and CDR2 is YFSETQ. This CDR3 region has 12 residues. Germline trimming cut 4 bases from V and 9 bases from J; bases unmatched to any gene: 4.

The chain recombines TRBV9 with TRBJ1-1; the D gene is possibly TRBD1 (5 bases). V lost 0 bases and J 1 base, leaving 10 bases between the germline ends. The CDR3 contains 15 residues. From germline, CDR1 is SGDLS and CDR2 YYNGEE. The CDR3 region is CASSVVPGENTEAFF. Here the CDR3 DNA reads TGTGCCAGCAGCGTAGTACCGGGGGAGAACACTGAAGCTTTCTTT.

The rearrangement uses TRBV5-1 and TRBJ1-3; TRBD1 aligns across 8 bases. The CDR3 runs 15 residues. Germline CDR1 reads SGHRS; CDR2 reads YFSETQ. Germline trimming cut 4 bases from V and 5 bases from J; bases unmatched to any gene: 8. The CDR3 sequence is CASSNPGTGRNTIYF. The CDR3 DNA reads as TGCGCCAGCAGCAACCCCGGGACAGGAAGAAACACCATATATTTT.

The chain recombines TRBV7-3 with TRBJ2-1; 8 bases are a match to TRBD2. The germline gives CDR1 SGHTA, CDR2 FQGTGA. This CDR3 comprises 14 residues. Trimming took 5 bases from V and 7 from J; bases not matched to a gene: 7. This CDR3 reads CASSHGGVGNEQFF. The CDR3 nucleotides read TGTGCCAGCAGCCACGGGGGGGTAGGGAATGAGCAGTTCTTC.

This clone was counted only a few times. J is TRBJ2-3 and V is TRBV13, with 12 bases matching TRBD1. Trimming at V came to 5 bases and at J to 5 bases, leaving 8 bases not matched to a gene. The CDR3 is 16 residues long. Germline assignment: CDR1 PRHDT and CDR2 FYEKMQ (reference sequence). CDR3 nucleotides: TGTGCCAGCAGCCTCTACCGGGACAGGGGGCAAGATACGCAGTATTTT. As protein: CASSLYRDRGQDTQYF.

The gene calls are TRBV5-1 and TRBJ2-5; 11 positions match TRBD2. The CDR3 has 16 amino acids. Germline lookup yields CDR1 SGHRS and CDR2 YFSETQ. With V trimmed by 4 bases and J by 5 bases, 10 bases remained unmatched. The CDR3 spells CASSQRLAGYEETQYF. For the CDR3, the DNA is TGCGCCAGCAGCCAAAGACTAGCGGGGTACGAGGAGACCCAGTACTTC.

This chain connects TRBV5-1 to TRBJ1-1; 7 bases are shared with TRBD1. CDR1 and CDR2 (germline): SGHRS, YFSETQ. The CDR3 has 14 residues. V was clipped by 3 bases and J by 1 base; unmatched bases: 3. The CDR3 region has the DNA TGCGCCAGCAGCTCCGGACAGGCGAACACTGAAGCTTTCTTT. This encodes CASSSGQANTEAFF.

The chain employs TRBV5-1 and TRBJ2-5; 8 bases are a match to TRBD2. The trim removed 4 bases at V and 2 bases at J, leaving 7 bases unmatched. The germline CDR1 and CDR2 sequences are SGHRS and YFSETQ. This CDR3 is 15 amino acids long. This chain's CDR3 is CASSPGGGIQETQYF. The CDR3 DNA reads as TGCGCCAGCAGCCCGGGGGGGGGTATACAAGAGACCCAGTACTTC. The full variable domain, in which reference TRBV5-1 and TRBJ2-5 provide the parts outside the CDR3, is KAGVTQTPRYLIKTRGQQVTLSCSPISGHRSVSWYQQTPGQGLQFLFEYFSETQRNKGNFPGRFSGRQFSNSRSEMNVSTLELGDSALYLCASSPGGGIQETQYFGPGTRLLVL.

This clone was observed once. The chain combines TRBV15 with TRBJ1-5; 7 positions match TRBD1. The CDR3 is 15 residues long. Germline assignment: CDR1 LNHNV and CDR2 YYDKDF (reference sequence). The trim removed 1 base at V and 7 bases at J, leaving 7 bases unmatched. CDR3 nucleotide sequence: TGTGCCACCAGCAGAGGGGACAGATTGTTGCAGCCCCAGCATTTT. Its translation: CATSRGDRLLQPQHF.

The chain recombines TRBV5-6 with TRBJ2-5; no reliable D call. V was trimmed by 3 bases and J by 0 bases, leaving 6 bases between them. The CDR3 is made up of 13 amino acids. Germline V lookup: CDR1 SGHDT, CDR2 YYEEEE. Written as DNA, the CDR3 is TGTGCCAGCAGCTCCCAGAACCAAGAGACCCAGTACTTC. Residues: CASSSQNQETQYF.

The V gene is TRBV9, the J gene TRBJ2-2; D possibly corresponds to TRBD1 (5 bases). V lost 0 bases and J lost 8, with 20 bases in between. Per the germline V gene, CDR1 is SGDLS and CDR2 is YYNGEE. The CDR3 is made up of 17 amino acids. The CDR3 reads CASSVVSVTRAGGELFF. Written as DNA, the CDR3 is TGTGCCAGCAGCGTAGTTTCCGTAACCAGGGCTGGAGGGGAGCTGTTTTTT.

V usage is TRBV9 and J usage is TRBJ2-3, with 9 bases lining up with TRBD2. This CDR3 has 15 residues. The trim removed 0 bases at V and 2 bases at J, leaving 1 base unmatched. Germline loops: CDR1 SGDLS, CDR2 YYNGEE. The CDR3 reads CASSVGGGDTDTQYF. CDR3 nucleotides: TGTGCCAGCAGCGTAGGCGGGGGGGACACAGATACGCAGTATTTT.

The chain carries TRBV9 and TRBJ1-1; no reliable D call. The CDR3 runs 14 residues. Trimming took off 4 bases at V and 1 base at J, with 11 bases between the two ends. Germline V gene lookup returns CDR1 SGDLS and CDR2 YYNGEE. CDR3 bases: TGTGCCAGCAGCCATCGGGGAGGGAACACTGAAGCTTTCTTT. Its protein is CASSHRGGNTEAFF.

The V and J genes are TRBV6-6 and TRBJ1-4; 8 nucleotides line up with TRBD1. This CDR3 is 16 amino acids long. V shed 5 bases, J shed 1 base, and the junction held 6 bases outside the gene matches. The germline V gene has CDR1 MNHNY and CDR2 SVGAGI (reference sequence). The CDR3 bases are TGTGCCAGCAGTCGAGGGGGACAGGTAACTAATGAAAAACTGTTTTTT. Its protein product is CASSRGGQVTNEKLFF.

The gene calls are TRBV5-1 and TRBJ1-6; maybe TRBD1 (5 bases). From germline, CDR1 is SGHRS and CDR2 YFSETQ. The CDR3 extends over 14 amino acids. The V end lost 4 bases, the J end lost 10 bases, and 15 bases lay between the germline ends. The CDR3 sequence is CASSLSGGFSPLHF. CDR3 in DNA: TGCGCCAGCAGCCTGAGTGGGGGGTTCTCACCCCTCCACTTT.

This clone was picked up one time. This sequence joins TRBV5-4 and TRBJ1-2; 7 bases fit TRBD1. V lost 4 bases to trimming and J lost 8 bases; unmatched junction nucleotides: 14. The germline gives CDR1 SGHNT, CDR2 YYREEE (reference sequence). This CDR3 comprises 15 residues. The chain's CDR3 is CASSPQQGMYGGYTF. The CDR3 DNA reads as TGTGCCAGCAGCCCGCAACAGGGGATGTATGGAGGCTACACCTTC.

The chain joins TRBV25-1 to TRBJ1-6; D is unresolved. From germline, CDR1 is MGHDK and CDR2 SYGVNS. There are 12 residues in the CDR3. V was pared by 6 bases and J by 7 bases, with 7 bases between. The CDR3 DNA reads as TGTGCCAGCAGGACACACAATTCACCCCTCCACTTT. This translates into CASRTHNSPLHF.

This rearrangement joins TRBV14 to TRBJ1-1; D possibly corresponds to TRBD1 (6 bases). Germline-derived CDR1 and CDR2 are SGHDN and FVKESK. V gave up 2 bases and J gave up 3 bases, with 13 bases separating them. The CDR3 is 15 amino acids. Written as DNA, the CDR3 is TGTGCCAGCAGCCAACCTCAGGGGATTGACACTGAAGCTTTCTTT. It codes for CASSQPQGIDTEAFF. The entire variable domain, with the rest obtained from reference TRBV14 and TRBJ1-1, is as follows: EAGVTQFPSHSVIEKGQTVTLRCDPISGHDNLYWYRRVMGKEIKFLLHFVKESKQDESGMPNNRFLAERTGGTYSTLKVQPAELEDSGVYFCASSQPQGIDTEAFFGQGTRLTVV.

The V and J genes are TRBV5-1 and TRBJ2-5, with TRBD1 matching 7 bases. This CDR3 region has 14 residues. Germline V gene data show CDR1 as SGHRS and CDR2 as YFSETQ. V was pared by 4 bases and J by 4 bases, with 7 bases of the junction left unmatched. CDR3 sequence: CASSPQGNGETQYF. The CDR3 region has the DNA TGCGCCAGCAGCCCACAGGGGAATGGAGAGACCCAGTACTTC.